These 5 T cell receptor beta chains were all obtained from the same sample, sequenced in a study of CD8+CD57+ T cells in acquired aplastic anemia. Genomic DNA, serving as template, underwent TCR beta VDJ and CDR3 profiling. TCRdb used MiXCR to reprocess the reads, holding one entry per CDR3 protein. Here the sample spans about 180,000 distinct CDR3 sequences, approximately 48% being singletons. Selection for sequencing was limited to patients who had shown CD8+CD57+ cell expansion by flow cytometry. Sequenced input: sorted CD4+, CD8+, or CD8+CD57+ T cells (not recorded which) from PBMCs. These receptors originate from a human donor with aplastic anemia.

Written as DNA, the CDR3 is TGTGCCACCAGCAGAGATGGGTCTGGGGCCAACGTCCTGACTTTC. It specifies CATSRDGSGANVLTF. This chain connects TRBV15 to TRBJ2-6; D not certain. The CDR3 loop spans 15 amino acids. V was trimmed by 0 bases and J by 1 base, leaving 4 bases between them. Germline V CDR1 and CDR2: LNHNV, YYDKDF (reference sequence). The variable domain in full, with the rest retrieved from reference TRBV15 and TRBJ2-6, is DAMVIQNPRYQVTQFGKPVTLSCSQTLNHNVMYWYQQKSSQAPKLLFHYYDKDFNNEADTPDNFQSRRPNTSFCFLDIRSPGLGDTAMYLCATSRDGSGANVLTFGAGSRLTVL.

Ten or more counts support this clonotype. This chain links TRBV9 with TRBJ2-3; D is undetermined. Germline V gene sequence: CDR1 SGDLS, CDR2 YYNGEE. CDR3 size: 15 residues. The V end lost 3 bases, the J end lost 2 bases, and 13 bases lay between the germline ends. The CDR3 nucleotides read TGTGCCAGCAGCGCCCAGTTAGGAGCCACAGATACGCAGTATTTT. Translated, it gives CASSAQLGATDTQYF. The full variable domain, in which reference TRBV9 and TRBJ2-3 provide the parts outside the CDR3, is DSGVTQTPKHLITATGQRVTLRCSPRSGDLSVYWYQQSLDQGLQFLIQYYNGEERAKGNILERFSAQQFPDLHSELNLSSLELGDSALYFCASSAQLGATDTQYFGPGTRLTVL.

This clonotype was found many times. This sequence joins TRBV19 and TRBJ1-5, with 12 bases aligning to TRBD1. V lost 4 bases, J lost 1 base, and 5 bases stayed unmatched. The germline V gene encodes CDR1 LNHDA and CDR2 SQIVND (reference sequence). The CDR3 consists of 17 residues. The CDR3, as DNA: TGTGCCAGTAGTACCTCCGGGACAGGGGGCAGCAATCAGCCCCAGCATTTT. Its translation is CASSTSGTGGSNQPQHF. The variable domain in full, with the rest retrieved from reference TRBV19 and TRBJ1-5, is DGGITQSPKYLFRKEGQNVTLSCEQNLNHDAMYWYRQDPGQGLRLIYYSQIVNDFQKGDIAEGYSVSREKKESFPLTVTSAQKNPTAFYLCASSTSGTGGSNQPQHFGDGTRLSIL.

At least ten counts were recorded for this clonotype. The chain joins TRBV6-2 or TRBV6-3 to TRBJ1-2; D is uncertain. Germline lookup yields CDR1 MNHEY and CDR2 SVGEGT. The CDR3 extends over 10 amino acids. Trimming removed 8 bases from V and 8 bases from J, with 9 bases in between. Here the CDR3 DNA reads TGTGCCAGCCTCAGATTAGGCTACACCTTC. This sequence encodes CASLRLGYTF.

There are a few counts of this clonotype. The rearrangement uses TRBV10-3 and TRBJ2-7, with D uncertain. The CDR3 has 14 residues. Germline CDR1 and CDR2: ENHRY and SYGVKD. Trimming took 3 bases from V and 4 from J, leaving 13 bases between them. The CDR3 coding sequence is TGTGCCATCAGTGAATCACCGACCACTTACGAGCAGTACTTC. Its protein is CAISESPTTYEQYF.